This is a list of T cell receptor beta chains from one sample in a study of cytomegalovirus exposure and HLA in healthy donors. Here immunoSEQ multiplex PCR was the method, and the copy in TCRdb shows in-frame clones only, minus some. This sample has 120,000 to 150,000 clones, with about 80% found just once. Material: PBMCs. These receptors originate from a male donor in good health and CMV-seronegative. Each CDR3 is given with its conserved first and last residue. The D gene is left open where the match is weak. Where a row states a size, it is once, few, many or the class of an expanded clone; other rows omit it.

D gene: TRBD1
V gene: TRBV10-3
clone size: few
J gene: TRBJ1-1
CDR3 protein: CAISAGQGAANTEAFF
CDR3 DNA: TGTGCCATCAGTGCAGGGCAGGGGGCTGCGAACACTGAAGCTTTCTTT

D gene: TRBD2
V gene: TRBV11-2
clone size: .
J gene: TRBJ2-2
CDR3 protein: CASSLGRGGRRELFF
CDR3 DNA: TGTGCCAGCAGCTTAGGGCGGGGGGGCCGCAGGGAGCTGTTTTTT

D gene: .
V gene: TRBV4-3
clone size: .
J gene: TRBJ1-6
CDR3 protein: CASSLQGSDSPLHF
CDR3 DNA: TGCGCCAGCAGCCTACAGGGTTCGGATTCACCCCTCCACTTT

D gene: .
V gene: TRBV18
clone size: .
J gene: TRBJ1-1
CDR3 protein: CASSRASEGTEAFF
CDR3 DNA: TGTGCCAGCTCACGTGCTTCTGAGGGCACTGAAGCTTTCTTT

D gene: .
V gene: TRBV19
clone size: .
J gene: TRBJ1-2
CDR3 protein: CASRTPGDYGYTF
CDR3 DNA: TGTGCCAGTAGGACTCCGGGGGACTATGGCTACACCTTC

D gene: TRBD1
V gene: TRBV27
clone size: few
J gene: TRBJ2-7
CDR3 protein: CASSPDRGLFPYEQYF
CDR3 DNA: TGTGCCAGCAGTCCCGACAGGGGGTTGTTTCCCTACGAGCAGTACTTC

D gene: .
V gene: TRBV7-8
clone size: few
J gene: TRBJ2-3
CDR3 protein: CASSGLGGTDTQYF
CDR3 DNA: TGTGCCAGCAGCGGTCTAGGAGGCACAGATACGCAGTATTTT

D gene: TRBD2
V gene: TRBV4-3
clone size: .
J gene: TRBJ2-5
CDR3 protein: CASSQDWTSGEAQYF
CDR3 DNA: TGCGCCAGCAGCCAAGATTGGACTAGCGGGGAGGCCCAGTACTTC

D gene: TRBD2
V gene: TRBV7-2
clone size: .
J gene: TRBJ2-3
CDR3 protein: CASIPSGGQADTQYF
CDR3 DNA: TGTGCCAGCATCCCTAGCGGGGGGCAGGCAGATACGCAGTATTTT

D gene: .
V gene: TRBV19
clone size: .
J gene: TRBJ2-1
CDR3 protein: CASMDRIYNEQFF
CDR3 DNA: TGTGCCAGTATGGACAGAATTTACAATGAGCAGTTCTTC

D gene: .
V gene: TRBV10-2
clone size: .
J gene: TRBJ1-5
CDR3 protein: CASTLGGNQPQHF
CDR3 DNA: TGCGCCAGCACCCTAGGAGGGAATCAGCCCCAGCATTTT

D gene: .
V gene: TRBV7-2
clone size: .
J gene: TRBJ1-5
CDR3 protein: CASSLVGGQPQHF
CDR3 DNA: TGTGCCAGCAGCTTAGTAGGGGGTCAGCCCCAGCATTTT

D gene: TRBD2
V gene: TRBV2
clone size: .
J gene: TRBJ2-2
CDR3 protein: CASDGLAGGPGTGELFF
CDR3 DNA: TGTGCCAGCGATGGACTAGCGGGGGGGCCGGGCACCGGGGAGCTGTTTTTT

D gene: TRBD1
V gene: TRBV27
clone size: .
J gene: TRBJ2-7
CDR3 protein: CASSLIGTVPYEQYF
CDR3 DNA: TGTGCCAGCAGTTTAATAGGGACAGTTCCCTACGAGCAGTACTTC

D gene: TRBD2
V gene: TRBV2
clone size: .
J gene: TRBJ2-7
CDR3 protein: CAGQTSVSSYEQYF
CDR3 DNA: TGTGCCGGACAGACTAGCGTAAGCTCCTACGAGCAGTACTTC

D gene: TRBD2
V gene: TRBV5-1
clone size: few
J gene: TRBJ2-3
CDR3 protein: CASSLGSGEVTQYF
CDR3 DNA: TGCGCCAGCAGCTTGGGAAGCGGGGAGGTGACGCAGTATTTT

D gene: TRBD1
V gene: TRBV13
clone size: once
J gene: TRBJ1-6
CDR3 protein: CASSLGGGQGLAPLHF
CDR3 DNA: TGTGCCAGCAGCTTAGGAGGGGGACAGGGCCTGGCACCCCTCCACTTT

D gene: .
V gene: TRBV9
clone size: .
J gene: TRBJ2-3
CDR3 protein: CASSVALAPADTQYF
CDR3 DNA: TGTGCCAGCAGCGTGGCTCTAGCTCCGGCAGATACGCAGTATTTT

D gene: TRBD1
V gene: TRBV4-3
clone size: .
J gene: TRBJ2-1
CDR3 protein: CASSHKGANYNEQFF
CDR3 DNA: TGCGCCAGCAGCCATAAGGGGGCCAACTACAATGAGCAGTTCTTC

D gene: .
V gene: TRBV5-4
clone size: .
J gene: TRBJ1-1
CDR3 protein: CASSHDLGQSGGGFF
CDR3 DNA: TGTGCCAGCAGCCACGACCTCGGACAGTCCGGAGGTGGTTTCTTT

D gene: .
V gene: TRBV28
clone size: .
J gene: TRBJ2-7
CDR3 protein: CASSLLVSSYEQYF
CDR3 DNA: TGTGCCAGCAGTTTATTGGTCAGCTCCTACGAGCAGTACTTC

D gene: .
V gene: TRBV5-1
clone size: once
J gene: TRBJ2-2
CDR3 protein: CASSQGLPGELFF
CDR3 DNA: TGCGCCAGCAGCCAGGGACTCCCCGGGGAGCTGTTTTTT

D gene: .
V gene: TRBV12-5
clone size: .
J gene: TRBJ2-7
CDR3 protein: CASGPTGEVGYEQYF
CDR3 DNA: TGTGCTAGTGGGCCCACCGGGGAGGTTGGGTACGAGCAGTACTTC

D gene: .
V gene: TRBV4-3
clone size: .
J gene: TRBJ1-1
CDR3 protein: CASSPVAGTEAFF
CDR3 DNA: TGCGCCAGCAGCCCTGTGGCTGGCACTGAAGCTTTCTTT

D gene: TRBD1
V gene: TRBV30
clone size: .
J gene: TRBJ1-1
CDR3 protein: CACLPPTGRNTEAFF
CDR3 DNA: TGTGCCTGCCTGCCCCCGACAGGGAGAAACACTGAAGCTTTCTTT

D gene: TRBD2
V gene: TRBV9
clone size: .
J gene: TRBJ2-1
CDR3 protein: CASSASLAGDPSYNEQFF
CDR3 DNA: TGTGCCAGCAGCGCCTCACTAGCGGGGGATCCATCCTACAATGAGCAGTTCTTC

D gene: TRBD1
V gene: TRBV9
clone size: .
J gene: TRBJ2-3
CDR3 protein: CASSEGTGGRDTQYF
CDR3 DNA: TGTGCCAGCAGCGAGGGGACAGGGGGCAGGGATACGCAGTATTTT

D gene: .
V gene: TRBV19
clone size: few
J gene: TRBJ1-2
CDR3 protein: CASSIGGGNYGYTF
CDR3 DNA: TGTGCCAGTAGTATAGGCGGGGGAAACTATGGCTACACCTTC

D gene: TRBD1
V gene: TRBV19
clone size: .
J gene: TRBJ1-1
CDR3 protein: CASSSHRGMNTEAFF
CDR3 DNA: TGTGCCAGTAGTTCCCACAGGGGCATGAACACTGAAGCTTTCTTT

D gene: .
V gene: TRBV9
clone size: .
J gene: TRBJ2-5
CDR3 protein: CASGGGGETQYF
CDR3 DNA: TGTGCCAGCGGGGGAGGGGGAGAGACCCAGTACTTC

D gene: .
V gene: TRBV5-6
clone size: .
J gene: TRBJ1-2
CDR3 protein: CASSWGVRGSSSMGTF
CDR3 DNA: TGTGCCAGCAGTTGGGGGGTGAGGGGCTCCTCATCGATGGGGACCTTC